The present TCR beta chain was sequenced within a study of PD-L1 blockade in urothelial cancer (dated by TCRdb to 2016 to 2017). For the study in its entirety: Every patient began therapy in the mid-2010s and was given atezolizumab 1,200 mg intravenously every 3 weeks. About 90% of the 29 patients were males with bladder-origin urothelial cancer, and 18 of 29 reported a prior smoking history. An ECOG performance status of 0 or 1 was recorded for the patients, and 0 to 3 prior chemotherapy regimens had been received by the patients. Blood samples were analyzed at 3 weeks after treatment start (second dose) and at 6 weeks after treatment start. Blood samples yielded a median of approximately 150,000 T cells and more than 80,000 unique TCRs, with median clonality 0.080. Somatic, immune and clinical correlates of response to PD-L1 blockade with atezolizumab in urothelial cancer were the focus of an exploratory multi-omic analysis. TCR sequencing covered pretreatment tumor samples and matched, serially collected peripheral blood taken before and after atezolizumab treatment. Durable clinical benefit was defined as a progression-free survival longer than 6 months, and TCR features were additionally tested against progression-free survival and overall survival. In the same patients who had TCR sequencing, pretreatment tumors also underwent whole exome sequencing and RNA sequencing. Several patients achieved durable clinical benefit and fewer than 25 did not. Twenty-nine patients had pretreatment blood TCR-seq, 24 had at least one posttreatment blood collection, and 24 had tumor TCR-seq.

A total of approximately 27 patients with locally advanced or metastatic urothelial carcinoma, treated at Memorial Sloan Kettering on a trial protocol, made up the cohort. Peripheral blood mononuclear cells were collected pretreatment and during treatment, with between 1 and 8 total time points obtained per patient. The Qiagen DNeasy Blood extraction kit was used to purify genomic DNA from total PBMCs and tumor samples. PBMCs were collected pretreatment and during treatment and were isolated and stored as previously described. The paper as a whole reports these results and caveats: Greater expansion of tumor-associated TCR clones in peripheral blood 3 weeks after the start of treatment was observed in patients with durable benefit (n of about 20, p = 0.022). Improved progression-free and overall survival was found to be associated with pretreatment peripheral blood TCR clonality below the median. Small sample size (n of about 30) and many exploratory analyses mean the results are intended to be hypothesis-generating.

Synthetic TCR analog templates were spiked into each PCR so that absolute template abundance could be estimated from read counts. The immunoSEQ assay used bias-controlled V and J gene primers to amplify TCRbeta CDR3 regions from genomic DNA. Rearranged TCRbeta segments were sequenced at approximately 20X coverage. As for how the authors treated the data: Sequencing errors were corrected by clustering and CDR3s were annotated against IMGT to assign V, D and J genes. Out-of-frame and stop-codon sequences were excluded, and only productive TCRbeta rearrangements were used in downstream analyses. Clonality was computed as one minus Shannon entropy normalized by the log of the number of unique productive sequences. Clones differing between time points or between blood and tumor were identified using Fisher's exact test with Benjamini-Hochberg correction, with an adjusted p below 0.01 applied as the threshold. Imported from immuneACCESS, the table was reduced by TCRdb to in-frame sequences with V and J called. These copies leave out some clones; in studies compared against another copy, an unresolved V gene accounts for under half, and the cause of the remainder is not known. V, J and clone size were drawn from that table, and D and trimming were deduced from the DNA. Across this sample there are tens of thousands of clones, with 82% seen only once. The ten biggest clones cover over 7.5% of the sample.

Trimming at the junction amounts to 3 bases on V and 6 bases on J, and the germline ends lie 9 bases apart. Including cysteine and phenylalanine, the CDR3 has 13 amino acids. CDR3 DNA only is kept here, 39 bases in frame from base 1. Via the germline V gene, CDR1 is SGHRS and CDR2 YFSETQ. Regarding this clone: Its specific antigen is unknown. Base qualities are not recorded, but no much larger clone differs from it by a single base.

The TCR comes from a man between 65 and 85 years old with urothelial cancer. The chain employs TRBV5-1 and TRBJ1-4, with no D gene named confidently. This sample comprised PBMCs, obtained around atezolizumab (anti-PD-L1) treatment. CDR3 protein: CASSSNLDEKLFF. The bases read TGCGCCAGCAGCTCAAACTTGGATGAAAAACTGTTTTTT.